Listed below are T cell receptor beta chains from one sample, sequenced in a study of blood T cell repertoires in COVID-19. This table comes from immunoSEQ multiplex PCR, and its TCRdb copy is limited to in-frame clones, with some not included. The repertoire holds some 180,000 clones, with 70% to 90% as singletons. The sample taken for sequencing was PBMCs or T cells enriched from blood (not recorded which). These receptors were obtained from a woman aged 40-49 years in a cohort exposed to, infected with or recovered from COVID-19 (not recorded which). Each CDR3 is given with its conserved first and last residue.

v_call	j_call	cdr3_aa
TRBV29-1	TRBJ2-7	CSVVSGEETSGYEQYF
TRBV7-2	TRBJ1-5	CASSSKPTGLKVQPQHF
TRBV12-3/TRBV12-4	TRBJ1-2	CASRQIYGYTF
TRBV9	TRBJ2-7	CASSVEGQGNYEQYF
TRBV3-1/TRBV3-2	TRBJ2-5	CASSPYSGETQYF
TRBV29-1	TRBJ2-7	CSVEDKAASSYYEQYF
TRBV13	TRBJ1-2	CASSLGTTGNYGYTF
TRBV5-6	TRBJ1-1	CASSPGRAEAFF
TRBV7-7	TRBJ2-2	CASSPGQGFPTTRELFF
TRBV29-1	TRBJ1-1	CSVAQTGDTEAFF
TRBV9	TRBJ2-1	CASSVDLAGGYNEQFF
TRBV25-1	TRBJ1-1	CASSESRVFTEAFF
TRBV10-3	TRBJ1-5	CAISESGTPRGQPQHF
TRBV27	TRBJ1-1	CASSLGTGGNTEAFF
TRBV29-1	TRBJ1-2	CSVESPLIFGQGENYGYTF
TRBV7-2	TRBJ1-1	CASSLLRRGGTEAFF
TRBV16	TRBJ2-5	CASSQLQGRGETQYF
TRBV25-1	TRBJ1-2	CASSESGTGSGYGYTF
TRBV5-1	TRBJ2-1	CASSSEARGVTEQFF
TRBV2	TRBJ2-3	CASLWGSGPVQHTQYF
TRBV27	TRBJ2-3	CASSPLAANAQGTDTQYF
TRBV5-1	TRBJ2-2	CASSTGQGVSLGELFF
TRBV11-2	TRBJ1-1	CASSRFTMTGGPNTEAFF
TRBV13	TRBJ2-1	CASSPRGRAIPYNEQFF
TRBV10-3	TRBJ2-2	CAISEGTSGARNTGELFF
TRBV6-5	TRBJ2-2	CASTLSGETGELFF
TRBV2	TRBJ1-3	CASSAGGGNTIYF
TRBV6-5	TRBJ2-5	CASSYSAGLGTQYF
TRBV6-1	TRBJ1-3	CASSEMRNSGNTIYF
TRBV5-1	TRBJ2-4	CASSHTTAKNIQYF
TRBV5-8	TRBJ1-1	CASSERQGSPTNTEAFF
TRBV9	TRBJ2-1	CASSPRTHTDRMNEQFF
TRBV5-5	TRBJ2-3	CARTRDRGKEDTQYF
TRBV11-2	TRBJ1-1	CASSLSRNTEAFF
TRBV28	TRBJ2-1	CASILGGRLNEQFF
TRBV19	TRBJ2-5	CASTLAGGETQYF
TRBV29-1	TRBJ2-1	CSVVWVGAIHYNEQFF
TRBV7-6	TRBJ1-2	CASSLGQNAGYTF
TRBV13	TRBJ1-5	CASSHSNQPQHF
TRBV13	TRBJ1-1	CASSPRRGLNTEAFF
TRBV7-9	TRBJ1-2	CASSVGPDFYGYTF
TRBV18	TRBJ1-5	CASSLETGSNQPQHF
TRBV13	TRBJ2-5	CASSPFTRAGLQETQYF
TRBV6-4	TRBJ2-5	CASSDLTSGETQYF
TRBV7-2	TRBJ2-5	CASSPTSGRTKETQYF
TRBV9	TRBJ1-3	CASSHPARGLSSGNTIYF
TRBV7-8	TRBJ1-1	CASSLSLGTGGNTEAFF
TRBV3-1/TRBV3-2	TRBJ2-5	CASSSRGETQYF
TRBV5-1	TRBJ1-6	CASSLTGGHNSPLHF
TRBV7-9	TRBJ2-2	CASSPNANTGELFF
TRBV2	TRBJ1-2	CASNYRGQRGYTF
TRBV11-3	TRBJ2-7	CASSSRLAGIYEQYF
TRBV5-5	TRBJ1-4	CASSPQTGGGEKLFF
TRBV19	TRBJ1-4	CASSIRGAVEKLFF
TRBV4-1	TRBJ2-1	CASSQDLPSGEYNEQFF
TRBV15	TRBJ1-1	CATSSGRNTEAFF
TRBV7-2	TRBJ2-3	CASSLVAGGTDTQYF